What follows is one TCR beta chain and its context. These data are taken from a study of cytomegalovirus exposure and HLA in healthy donors. Vbeta (60) and Jbeta (13) primers were used in the PCR. Generated by immunoSEQ multiplex PCR, the TCRdb table keeps only in-frame clones and is missing some. Its table lists over 150,000 clones. Germline V gene sequence: CDR1 SGHVS, CDR2 FNYEAQ. V was cut by 5 bases and J by 13 bases, with 18 bases left in between. This CDR3 has 14 residues. The TCR comes from a boy aged 5-17 years in good health and CMV-seronegative. V usage is TRBV7-6 and J usage is TRBJ1-6, with D possibly being TRBD1 (6 bases). Sequenced sample: PBMCs. The CDR3 loop reads CASSLSPNRAPLHF. The CDR3 coding sequence is TGTGCCAGCAGCCTGAGCCCAAACAGGGCCCCCCTCCACTTT.